The present TCR beta chain was sequenced within a study of T cell changes during pregnancy in multiple sclerosis. CDR3 length equals 15 residues. Germline CDR1 LNHNV, CDR2 YYDKDF (reference sequence). J lost 6 bases, V lost 0 bases, and 4 bases had no gene match. Profiling relied on immunoSEQ multiplex PCR, and the TCRdb table lists in-frame clones only, not all of them. The data show more than 80,000 clones, roughly 95% seen once. This receptor was identified in a female donor with multiple sclerosis, enrolled in a pregnancy study. The chain carries TRBV15 and TRBJ2-1, with TRBD2 identical over 8 bases. Sample: peripheral blood, taken in the second trimester of pregnancy. The CDR3 sequence is CATSREAGVGNEQFF. CDR3 DNA sequence: TGTGCCACCAGCAGAGAAGCGGGAGTGGGCAATGAGCAGTTCTTC.